This T cell receptor (beta chain) was sequenced in a study of monozygotic twins with inflammatory bowel disease. The total RNA came straight from whole blood, and T cells were not sorted beforehand. The CDR3 totals 15 residues. Germline V gene data show CDR1 as SQVTM and CDR2 as ANQGSEA. Eight cDNA synthesis reactions were run for every sample. TCRdb re-called the 5' RACE reads and gives one entry per CDR3 protein, without DNA. This repertoire includes 150,000 to 200,000 distinct CDR3 sequences. Sequenced material: blood. The rearrangement joins TRBV29-1 to TRBJ2-7; TCRdb calls TRBD1, which cannot be checked without DNA. The receptor comes from a human donor with ulcerative colitis or Crohn's disease, or a healthy co-twin of an affected twin (not recorded which). The CDR3 here is CSVEDLRTGYYEQYF.